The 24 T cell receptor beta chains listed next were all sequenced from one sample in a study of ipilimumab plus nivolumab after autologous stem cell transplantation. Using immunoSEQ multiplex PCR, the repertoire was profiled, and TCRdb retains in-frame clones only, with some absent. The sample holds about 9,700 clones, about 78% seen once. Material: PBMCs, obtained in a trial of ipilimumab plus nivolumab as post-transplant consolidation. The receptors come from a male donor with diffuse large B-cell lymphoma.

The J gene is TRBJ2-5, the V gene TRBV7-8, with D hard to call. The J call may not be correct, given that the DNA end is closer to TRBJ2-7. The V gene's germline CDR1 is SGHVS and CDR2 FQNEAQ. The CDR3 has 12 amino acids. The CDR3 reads CASTQAAGEQYF. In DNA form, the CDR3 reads TGTGCCAGCACTCAGGCCGCTGGCGAGCAGTACTTC.

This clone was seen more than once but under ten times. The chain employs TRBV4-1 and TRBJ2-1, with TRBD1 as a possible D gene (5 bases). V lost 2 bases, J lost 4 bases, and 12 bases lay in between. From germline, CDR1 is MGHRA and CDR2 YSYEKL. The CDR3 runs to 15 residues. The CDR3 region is CASSQLPTEYNEQFF. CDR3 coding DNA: TGCGCCAGCAGCCAACTCCCGACAGAGTACAATGAGCAGTTCTTC.

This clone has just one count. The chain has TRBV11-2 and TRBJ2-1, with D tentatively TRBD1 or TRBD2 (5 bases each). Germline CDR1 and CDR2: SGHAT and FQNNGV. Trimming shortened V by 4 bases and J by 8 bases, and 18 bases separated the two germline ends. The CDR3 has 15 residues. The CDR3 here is CASSSSGRTYDEQFF. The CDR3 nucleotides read TGTGCCAGCAGCTCATCGGGACGGACTTACGATGAGCAGTTCTTC.

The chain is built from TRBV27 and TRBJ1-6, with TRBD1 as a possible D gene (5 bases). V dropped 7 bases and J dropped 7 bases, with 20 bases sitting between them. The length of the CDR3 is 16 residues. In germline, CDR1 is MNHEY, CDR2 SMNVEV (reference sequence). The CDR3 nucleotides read TGTGCCAGCATTTTGATCCTGGGACGGAAAAATTCACCCCTCCACTTT. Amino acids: CASILILGRKNSPLHF.

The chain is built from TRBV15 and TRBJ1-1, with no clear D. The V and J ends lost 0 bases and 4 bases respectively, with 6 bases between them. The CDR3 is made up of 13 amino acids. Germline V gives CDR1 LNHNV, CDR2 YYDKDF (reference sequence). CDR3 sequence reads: CATSRDRGTEAFF. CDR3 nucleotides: TGTGCCACCAGCAGAGATCGGGGCACTGAAGCTTTCTTT. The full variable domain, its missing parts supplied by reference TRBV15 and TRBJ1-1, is DAMVIQNPRYQVTQFGKPVTLSCSQTLNHNVMYWYQQKSSQAPKLLFHYYDKDFNNEADTPDNFQSRRPNTSFCFLDIRSPGLGDTAMYLCATSRDRGTEAFFGQGTRLTVV.

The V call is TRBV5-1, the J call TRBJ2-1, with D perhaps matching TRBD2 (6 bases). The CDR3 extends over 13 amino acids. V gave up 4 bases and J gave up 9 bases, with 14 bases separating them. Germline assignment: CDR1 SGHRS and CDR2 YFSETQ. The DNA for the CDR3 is TGCGCCAGCAGCCGCCCGTTGGGGGGTGAGCAGTTCTTC. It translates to CASSRPLGGEQFF.

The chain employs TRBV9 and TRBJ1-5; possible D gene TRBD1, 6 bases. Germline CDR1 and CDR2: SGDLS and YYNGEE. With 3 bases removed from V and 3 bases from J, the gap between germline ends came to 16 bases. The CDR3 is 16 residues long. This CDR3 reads CASSGTQGNPNQPQHF. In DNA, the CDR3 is TGTGCCAGCAGCGGGACCCAGGGGAACCCCAATCAGCCCCAGCATTTT.

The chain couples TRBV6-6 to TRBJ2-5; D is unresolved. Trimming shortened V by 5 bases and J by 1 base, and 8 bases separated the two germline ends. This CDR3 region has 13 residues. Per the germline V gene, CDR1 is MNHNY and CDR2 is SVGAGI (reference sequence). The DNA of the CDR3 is TGTGCCAGCAGTGACCCGGCCCAAGAGACCCAGTACTTC. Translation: CASSDPAQETQYF.

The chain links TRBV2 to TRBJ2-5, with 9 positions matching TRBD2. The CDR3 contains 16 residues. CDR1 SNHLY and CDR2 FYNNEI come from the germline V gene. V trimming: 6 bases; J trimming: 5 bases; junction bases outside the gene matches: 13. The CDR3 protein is CASRGLAGRRGETQYF. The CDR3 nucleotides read TGTGCCAGCAGAGGGCTAGCGGGGCGGCGGGGTGAGACCCAGTACTTC.

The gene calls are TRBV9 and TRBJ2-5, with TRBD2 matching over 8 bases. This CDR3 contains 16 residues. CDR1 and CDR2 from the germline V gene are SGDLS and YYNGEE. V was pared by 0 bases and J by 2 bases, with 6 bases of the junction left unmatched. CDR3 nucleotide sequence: TGTGCCAGCAGCGTAGACCGGGGGGGACGGCAAGAGACCCAGTACTTC. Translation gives CASSVDRGGRQETQYF. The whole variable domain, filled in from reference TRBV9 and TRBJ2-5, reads DSGVTQTPKHLITATGQRVTLRCSPRSGDLSVYWYQQSLDQGLQFLIQYYNGEERAKGNILERFSAQQFPDLHSELNLSSLELGDSALYFCASSVDRGGRQETQYFGPGTRLLVL.

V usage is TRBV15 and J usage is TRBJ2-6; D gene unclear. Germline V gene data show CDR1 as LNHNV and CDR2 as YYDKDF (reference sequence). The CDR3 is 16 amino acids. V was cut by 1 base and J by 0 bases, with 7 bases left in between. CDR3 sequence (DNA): TGTGCCACCAGCAGAGCTTACAGCTCTGGGGCCAACGTCCTGACTTTC. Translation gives CATSRAYSSGANVLTF.

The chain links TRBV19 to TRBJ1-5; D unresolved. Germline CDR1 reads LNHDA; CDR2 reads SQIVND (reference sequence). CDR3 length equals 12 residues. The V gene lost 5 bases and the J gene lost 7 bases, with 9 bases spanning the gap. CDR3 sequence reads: CASSVSRQPQHF. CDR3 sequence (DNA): TGTGCCAGTAGTGTAAGCAGGCAGCCCCAGCATTTT.

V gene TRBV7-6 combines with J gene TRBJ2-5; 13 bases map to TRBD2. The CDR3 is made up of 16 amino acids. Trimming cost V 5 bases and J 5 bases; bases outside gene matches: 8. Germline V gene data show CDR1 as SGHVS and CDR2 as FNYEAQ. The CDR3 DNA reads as TGTGCCAGCAGCGGAACTAGCGGGGGGGCCTGGGAGACCCAGTACTTC. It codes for CASSGTSGGAWETQYF.

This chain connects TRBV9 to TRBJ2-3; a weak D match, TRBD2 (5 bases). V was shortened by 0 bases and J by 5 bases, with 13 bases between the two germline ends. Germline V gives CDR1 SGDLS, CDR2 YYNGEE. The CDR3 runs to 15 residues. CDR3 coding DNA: TGTGCCAGCAGCGTAGCTAGCCTAGCAGGAGATACGCAGTATTTT. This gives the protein CASSVASLAGDTQYF.

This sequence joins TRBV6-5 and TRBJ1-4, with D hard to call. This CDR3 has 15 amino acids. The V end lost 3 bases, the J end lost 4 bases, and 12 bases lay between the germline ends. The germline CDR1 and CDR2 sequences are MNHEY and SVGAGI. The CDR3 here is CASSYSPSVNEKLFF. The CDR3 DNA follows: TGTGCCAGCAGTTATAGCCCCAGCGTTAATGAAAAACTGTTTTTT.

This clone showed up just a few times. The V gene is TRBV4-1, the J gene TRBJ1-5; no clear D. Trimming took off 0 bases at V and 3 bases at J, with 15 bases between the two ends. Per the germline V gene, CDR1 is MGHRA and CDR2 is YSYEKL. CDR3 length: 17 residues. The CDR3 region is CASSQEMIRTINQPQHF. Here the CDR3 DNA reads TGCGCCAGCAGCCAAGAAATGATTCGAACAATCAATCAGCCCCAGCATTTT.

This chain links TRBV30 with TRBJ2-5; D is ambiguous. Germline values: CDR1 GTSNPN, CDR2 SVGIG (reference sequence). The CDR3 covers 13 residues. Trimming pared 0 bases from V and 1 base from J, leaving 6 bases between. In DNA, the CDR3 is TGTGCCTGGAGTGTAGGGCCCCAAGAGACCCAGTACTTC. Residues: CAWSVGPQETQYF.

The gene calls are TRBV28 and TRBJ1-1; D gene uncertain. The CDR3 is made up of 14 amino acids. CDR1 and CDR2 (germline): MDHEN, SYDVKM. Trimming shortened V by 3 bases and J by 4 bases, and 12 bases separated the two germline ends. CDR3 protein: CASSFMEEVTEAFF. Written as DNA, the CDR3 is TGTGCCAGCAGTTTCATGGAAGAAGTCACTGAAGCTTTCTTT. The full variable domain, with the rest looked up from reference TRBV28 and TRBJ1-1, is DVKVTQSSRYLVKRTGEKVFLECVQDMDHENMFWYRQDPGLGLRLIYFSYDVKMKEKGDIPEGYSVSREKKERFSLILESASTNQTSMYLCASSFMEEVTEAFFGQGTRLTVV.

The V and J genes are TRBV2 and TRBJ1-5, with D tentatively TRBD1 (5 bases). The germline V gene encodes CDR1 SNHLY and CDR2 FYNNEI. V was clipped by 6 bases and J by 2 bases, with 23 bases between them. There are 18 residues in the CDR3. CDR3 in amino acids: CASRGQSIFRDGNQPQHF. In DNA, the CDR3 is TGTGCCAGCAGAGGACAATCTATTTTCCGGGACGGCAATCAGCCCCAGCATTTT. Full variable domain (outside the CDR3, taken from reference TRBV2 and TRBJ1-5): EPEVTQTPSHQVTQMGQEVILRCVPISNHLYFYWYRQILGQKVEFLVSFYNNEISEKSEIFDDQFSVERPDGSNFTLKIRSTKLEDSAMYFCASRGQSIFRDGNQPQHFGDGTRLSIL.

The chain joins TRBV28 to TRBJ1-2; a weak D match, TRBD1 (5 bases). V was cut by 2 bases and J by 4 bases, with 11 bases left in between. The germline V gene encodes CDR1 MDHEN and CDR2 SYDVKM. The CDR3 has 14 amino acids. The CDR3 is CASSLPDIRYGYTF. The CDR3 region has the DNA TGTGCCAGCAGTTTACCGGACATACGCTATGGCTACACCTTC.

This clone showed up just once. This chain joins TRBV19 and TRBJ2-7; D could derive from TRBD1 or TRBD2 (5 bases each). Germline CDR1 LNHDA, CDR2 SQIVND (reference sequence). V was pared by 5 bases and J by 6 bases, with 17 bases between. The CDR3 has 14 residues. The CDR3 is CASSPTGTQVEQYF. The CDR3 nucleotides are TGTGCCAGTAGTCCAACCGGGACCCAGGTCGAGCAGTACTTC.

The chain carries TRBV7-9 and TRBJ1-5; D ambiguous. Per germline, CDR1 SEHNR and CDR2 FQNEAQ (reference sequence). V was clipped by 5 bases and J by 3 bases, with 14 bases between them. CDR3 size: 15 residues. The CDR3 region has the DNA TGTGCCAGCAGCCAGGTTGACGGCTCCAATCAGCCCCAGCATTTT. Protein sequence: CASSQVDGSNQPQHF.

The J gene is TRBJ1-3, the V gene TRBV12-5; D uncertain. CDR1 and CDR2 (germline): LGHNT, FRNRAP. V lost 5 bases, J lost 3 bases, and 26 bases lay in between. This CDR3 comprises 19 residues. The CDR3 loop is CASGPRWTDRKNSGNTIYF. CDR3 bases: TGTGCTAGTGGTCCACGTTGGACCGACCGAAAAAACAGTGGAAACACCATATATTTT.

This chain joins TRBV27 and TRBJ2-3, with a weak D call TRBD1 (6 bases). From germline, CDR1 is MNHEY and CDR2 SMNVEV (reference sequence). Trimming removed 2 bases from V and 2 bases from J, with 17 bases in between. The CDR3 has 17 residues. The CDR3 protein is CASSLSPWGPSTDTQYF. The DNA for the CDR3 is TGTGCCAGCAGTTTAAGCCCCTGGGGGCCGTCCACAGATACGCAGTATTTT.